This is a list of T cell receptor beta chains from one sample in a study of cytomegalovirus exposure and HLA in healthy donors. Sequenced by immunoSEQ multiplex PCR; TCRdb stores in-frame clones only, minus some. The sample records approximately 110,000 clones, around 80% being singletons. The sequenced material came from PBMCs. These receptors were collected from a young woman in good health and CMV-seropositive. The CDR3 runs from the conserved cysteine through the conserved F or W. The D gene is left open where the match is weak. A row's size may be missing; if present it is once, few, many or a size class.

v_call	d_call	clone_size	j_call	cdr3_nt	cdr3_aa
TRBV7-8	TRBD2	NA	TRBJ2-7	TGTGCCAGCAGTTCGTATATCGGAGCGGGAGCCTACGAGCAGTACTTC	CASSSYIGAGAYEQYF
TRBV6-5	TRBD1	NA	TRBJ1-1	TGTGCCAGCAGTTTGAGGGGGCTCACTGAAGCTTTCTTT	CASSLRGLTEAFF
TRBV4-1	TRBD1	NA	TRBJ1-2	TGCGCCAGCAGCCATGGACAGGGAGTCTATGGCTACACCTTC	CASSHGQGVYGYTF
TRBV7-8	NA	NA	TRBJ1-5	TGTGCCAGCAGCTTAGCGCGGCAGTTAAATCAGCCCCAGCATTTT	CASSLARQLNQPQHF
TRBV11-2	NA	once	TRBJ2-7	TGTGCCAGCAGCCCATGGGAGGACCTTGGGGGGGAGCAGTACTTC	CASSPWEDLGGEQYF
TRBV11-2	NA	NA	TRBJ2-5	TGTGCCAGCAGCTTATTAGCCGAGACCCAGTACTTC	CASSLLAETQYF
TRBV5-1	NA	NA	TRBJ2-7	TGCGCCAGCAGCTTGGGAGGGTACGAGCAGTACTTC	CASSLGGYEQYF
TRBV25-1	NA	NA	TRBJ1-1	TGTGCCAGCAGTGAATATACGGGGACTCCGAACACTGAAGCTTTCTTT	CASSEYTGTPNTEAFF
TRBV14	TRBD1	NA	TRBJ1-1	TGTGCCAGCAGCCAAGGGCCAGGGGGAGCTTTCTTT	CASSQGPGGAFF
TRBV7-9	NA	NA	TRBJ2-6	TGTGCCAGCAGCCCCCAATTTGGGGCCAACGTCCTGACTTTC	CASSPQFGANVLTF
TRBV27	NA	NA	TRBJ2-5	TGTGCCAGCAGTTTGATAGGGACAAAACAAGAGACCCAGTACTTC	CASSLIGTKQETQYF
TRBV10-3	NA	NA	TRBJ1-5	TGTGCCATCAGTGAGTCGATTTTAGCTCGTCAGCCCCAGCATTTT	CAISESILARQPQHF
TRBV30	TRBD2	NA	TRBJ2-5	TGTGCCTGGAGTGTACACTCAGGGACTAAAGAGACCCAGTACTTC	CAWSVHSGTKETQYF
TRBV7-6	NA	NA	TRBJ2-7	TGTGCCAGCAGCTTAGGGGAGTCAGGAGAGCAGTACTTC	CASSLGESGEQYF
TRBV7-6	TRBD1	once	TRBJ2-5	TGTGCCAGCAGCTTAGGGGGGACAGGGGAGACCCAGTACTTC	CASSLGGTGETQYF
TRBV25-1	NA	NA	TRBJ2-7	TGTGCCAGCACCCAGGACTACACCTACGAGCAGTACTTC	CASTQDYTYEQYF
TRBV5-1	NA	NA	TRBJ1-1	TGCGCCAGCAGCCCCACGACAGTGGACACTGAAGCTTTCTTT	CASSPTTVDTEAFF